The 9 T cell receptor beta chains listed next were all sequenced from one sample in a study of control samples from healthy donors and cancer patients. Clones were read by immunoSEQ multiplex PCR, and TCRdb kept only the in-frame ones, dropping some. The repertoire holds under 450,000 clones, with about 93% as singletons. The specimen was PBMCs. These receptor sequences come from a man between 40 and 49 years old with head and neck cancer.

This chain links TRBV24-1 with TRBJ1-6, with D maybe TRBD1 (5 bases). V gave up 8 bases and J gave up 9 bases, with 13 bases separating them. This CDR3 has 13 amino acids. Germline CDR1 reads KGHDR; CDR2 reads SFDVKD. Here the CDR3 reads CATTDRASSPLHF. The CDR3 DNA reads as TGTGCCACCACAGACAGAGCAAGTTCACCCCTCCACTTT.

V and J are TRBV7-2 and TRBJ1-1; D is undetermined. V lost 3 bases to trimming and J lost 4 bases, with 6 bases between them. The CDR3 covers 12 residues. Germline assignment: CDR1 SGHTA and CDR2 FQGNSA. This CDR3 is CASSFLGTEAFF. The CDR3 region has the DNA TGTGCCAGCAGCTTCTTGGGCACTGAAGCTTTCTTT.

The rearrangement links TRBV6-4 to TRBJ2-7; D gene uncertain. Looked up from germline, CDR1 is MRHNA and CDR2 is SNTAGT. The CDR3 runs to 9 residues. Trimming removed 6 bases at V and 12 bases at J, with 9 bases between. The CDR3 DNA reads TGTGCCAGCAGCGACCGGAGGTACTTC. This encodes CASSDRRYF.

The V gene is TRBV9, the J gene TRBJ1-1; D gene uncertain. Trimming stripped 1 base from V and 1 base from J, with 5 bases between. The length of the CDR3 is 13 residues. Germline V gene sequence: CDR1 SGDLS, CDR2 YYNGEE. The CDR3 nucleotides read TGTGCCAGCAGCGTACAGACGAACACTGAAGCTTTCTTT. Encoded protein: CASSVQTNTEAFF.

The sample holds one count of this clone. The rearrangement joins TRBV5-1 to TRBJ1-2; no clear D. V shed 3 bases and J shed 6 bases, with 18 bases lying between them. The CDR3 is 15 residues long. CDR1 is SGHRS, CDR2 YFSETQ, per germline. The CDR3 reads CASSSSDPQRDGYTF. The CDR3, as DNA: TGCGCCAGCAGCTCCTCTGATCCCCAGCGGGATGGCTACACCTTC. Based on the CDR3 plus reference TRBV5-1 and TRBJ1-2, the full variable domain is KAGVTQTPRYLIKTRGQQVTLSCSPISGHRSVSWYQQTPGQGLQFLFEYFSETQRNKGNFPGRFSGRQFSNSRSEMNVSTLELGDSALYLCASSSSDPQRDGYTFGSGTRLTVV.

Concerning this clone itself: At the DNA level, this CDR3 is encoded by other sequences in the same sample as well. J is TRBJ1-1 and V is TRBV3-1 (or the pseudogene TRBV3-2); D uncertain. The germline V gene has CDR1 LGHDT and CDR2 YNNKEL (reference sequence). CDR3 length: 12 residues. Trimming left V 4 bases short and J 1 base short, with 4 bases between. DNA of the CDR3: TGTGCCAGCAGCCGGGGGAACACTGAAGCTTTCTTT. Amino acids: CASSRGNTEAFF.

V gene TRBV30 combines with J gene TRBJ1-1; D not certain. The V and J ends lost 4 bases and 1 base respectively, with 7 bases between them. This CDR3 has 12 residues. CDR1 and CDR2 from the germline V gene are GTSNPN and SVGIG (reference sequence). CDR3 in DNA: TGTGCCTGGAAACTGCGGAACACTGAAGCTTTCTTT. Translated, it gives CAWKLRNTEAFF. Combining the CDR3 with reference TRBV30 and TRBJ1-1 gives the whole variable domain SQTIHQWPATLVQPVGSPLSLECTVEGTSNPNLYWYRQAAGRGLQLLFYSVGIGQISSEVPQNLSASRPQDRQFILSSKKLLLSDSGFYLCAWKLRNTEAFFGQGTRLTVV.

V gene TRBV5-1 combines with J gene TRBJ1-2; D perhaps matches TRBD1 (5 bases). Germline V CDR1 and CDR2: SGHRS, YFSETQ. The CDR3 has 14 residues. Trimming removed 4 bases at V and 2 bases at J, with 12 bases between. CDR3 residues: CASSPGTVNYGYTF. Here the CDR3 DNA reads TGCGCCAGCAGCCCTGGGACCGTGAACTATGGCTACACCTTC.

The chain carries TRBV6-5 and TRBJ2-1, with 7 bases matching TRBD2. This CDR3 comprises 14 residues. Trimming at V came to 4 bases and at J to 10 bases, leaving 10 bases not matched to a gene. CDR1 is MNHEY and CDR2 is SVGAGI in the germline V gene. The CDR3: CASSFGLGRSEQFF. The CDR3 DNA reads as TGTGCCAGCAGTTTCGGACTAGGGCGGAGCGAGCAGTTCTTC.